The 20 T cell receptor beta chains listed next were all sequenced from one sample in a study of cytomegalovirus exposure and HLA in healthy donors. The PCR had 60 Vbeta and 13 Jbeta primers. Clones were read by immunoSEQ multiplex PCR, and TCRdb kept only the in-frame ones, dropping some. The repertoire holds around 150,000 clones, with just under 80% as singletons. The source material was PBMCs. The origin of the receptors is a man under 40 in good health.

The V gene is TRBV7-2, the J gene TRBJ2-1; 12 nucleotides agree with TRBD2. Per germline, CDR1 SGHTA and CDR2 FQGNSA. This CDR3 contains 19 residues. The J segment lost 5 bases and the V segment lost 4 bases, leaving 15 bases of the junction unmatched. CDR3 nucleotide sequence: TGTGCCAGCAGCTCGAGTAGGGGCCTAGCGGGAGGGAGGAACAATGAGCAGTTCTTC. Residues: CASSSSRGLAGGRNNEQFF.

The V call is TRBV1, the J call TRBJ2-2; the table's D call, TRBD2, was not checked against the DNA. TRBV1 is reported as a pseudogene. CDR3 length: 18 amino acids. CDR3 region: CTSSHRTSGSPHAGELFF. The CDR3, as DNA: TGCACCAGCAGCCATCGTACTAGCGGGAGCCCTCACGCCGGGGAGCTGTTTTTT.

This rearrangement joins TRBV4-3 to TRBJ2-7, with a tentative D call TRBD2 (6 bases). CDR1 and CDR2 from the germline V gene are LGHNA and YSLEER. V was cut by 0 bases and J by 6 bases, with 15 bases left in between. The CDR3 length is 15 residues. This CDR3 reads CASSQEEGPNLEQYF. The CDR3 DNA follows: TGCGCCAGCAGCCAAGAGGAGGGACCTAATCTCGAGCAGTACTTC.

The V call is TRBV12-5, the J call TRBJ2-5, with 9 bases aligning to TRBD2. The CDR3 consists of 16 residues. The J segment lost 0 bases and the V segment lost 6 bases, leaving 8 bases of the junction unmatched. Germline assignment: CDR1 LGHNT and CDR2 FRNRAP. The CDR3 sequence: CASGPGTSRYQETQYF. In DNA form, the CDR3 reads TGTGCTAGTGGCCCCGGGACTAGCAGGTACCAAGAGACCCAGTACTTC.

The CDR3 sequence is CASSYRADNSPLHF. The CDR3 DNA is TGTGCCAGCAGTTACAGGGCGGACAATTCACCCCTCCACTTT. The V gene is TRBV2, the J gene TRBJ1-6; D possibly corresponds to TRBD1 (6 bases). Germline V gives CDR1 SNHLY, CDR2 FYNNEI. CDR3 size: 14 residues. The V end was cut by 5 bases, the J end by 7 bases, with 12 bases between.

The genes are TRBV15 and TRBJ2-3; TRBD1 agrees at 9 bases. J was trimmed by 6 bases and V by 0 bases; bases with no gene match: 7. The CDR3 extends over 16 amino acids. Germline lookup yields CDR1 LNHNV and CDR2 YYDKDF (reference sequence). CDR3: CATSRDRTGARDTQYF. In DNA form, the CDR3 reads TGTGCCACCAGCAGAGATCGGACAGGGGCAAGGGATACGCAGTATTTT.

About this clone: Other nucleotide sequences from this sample produce the same CDR3. The CDR3: CASSNTGGAGEKLFF. The CDR3 DNA is TGTGCCAGTAGTAATACAGGGGGCGCCGGGGAAAAACTGTTTTTT. The chain couples TRBV19 to TRBJ1-4, with 9 bases aligning to TRBD1. This CDR3 is 15 amino acids long. The trim removed 4 bases at V and 8 bases at J, leaving 8 bases unmatched. Germline loops: CDR1 LNHDA, CDR2 SQIVND (reference sequence).

The chain links TRBV7-9 to TRBJ1-2; tentatively, D is TRBD1 (5 bases). Germline V gene sequence: CDR1 SEHNR, CDR2 FQNEAQ (reference sequence). The germline V and J ends were trimmed by 5 bases and 12 bases, with 13 bases remaining between them. CDR3 size: 11 residues. For the CDR3, the DNA is TGTGCCAGCAGCCCACCGGGACTGCACACCTTC. Protein product: CASSPPGLHTF. The full variable domain, in which reference TRBV7-9 and TRBJ1-2 provide the parts outside the CDR3, is DTGVSQNPRHKITKRGQNVTFRCDPISEHNRLYWYRQTLGQGPEFLTYFQNEAQLEKSRLLSDRFSAERPKGSFSTLEIQRTEQGDSAMYLCASSPPGLHTFGSGTRLTVV.

The chain is built from TRBV9 and TRBJ2-1; TRBD2 is a possible D gene (5 bases). Trimming took 2 bases from V and 5 from J, leaving 5 bases between them. Germline CDR1 reads SGDLS; CDR2 reads YYNGEE. The CDR3 extends over 12 amino acids. The CDR3 reads CASSVTNNEQFF. CDR3 DNA: TGTGCCAGCAGCGTGACTAACAATGAGCAGTTCTTC.

The gene calls are TRBV19 and TRBJ2-1, with TRBD2 identical over 15 bases. V lost 3 bases, J lost 8 bases, and 5 bases stayed unmatched. CDR3 length: 16 amino acids. Germline V CDR1 and CDR2: LNHDA, SQIVND (reference sequence). The CDR3 loop reads CASSMGTSGRIDEQFF. DNA for the CDR3: TGTGCCAGTAGTATGGGGACTAGCGGGAGGATTGATGAGCAGTTCTTC. Using reference TRBV19 and TRBJ2-1 for the parts outside the CDR3, the full variable domain is DGGITQSPKYLFRKEGQNVTLSCEQNLNHDAMYWYRQDPGQGLRLIYYSQIVNDFQKGDIAEGYSVSREKKESFPLTVTSAQKNPTAFYLCASSMGTSGRIDEQFFGPGTRLTVL.

J is TRBJ2-3 and V is TRBV9, with TRBD2 matching 8 bases. Trimming took 3 bases from V and 0 from J; bases not matched to a gene: 9. This CDR3 comprises 17 residues. Per germline, CDR1 SGDLS and CDR2 YYNGEE. The CDR3 is CASSGSGSGGSTDTQYF. The CDR3 coding sequence is TGTGCCAGCAGCGGAAGCGGGAGTGGGGGGAGCACAGATACGCAGTATTTT.

The gene calls are TRBV6-1 and TRBJ2-3; 12 bases are shared with TRBD2. V was pared by 4 bases and J by 4 bases, with 3 bases of the junction left unmatched. CDR1 and CDR2 from the germline V gene are MNHNS and SASEGT. The CDR3 covers 15 residues. The CDR3 DNA follows: TGTGCCAGCAGTGGGAGACTAGCGGGAGCAGATACGCAGTATTTT. Its translation is CASSGRLAGADTQYF.

The rearrangement uses TRBV2 and TRBJ2-1; a weak D match, TRBD2 (6 bases). The CDR3 covers 13 residues. CDR1 is SNHLY and CDR2 is FYNNEI in the germline V gene. Trimming shortened V by 7 bases and J by 7 bases, and 14 bases separated the two germline ends. CDR3: CASNRLGDNEQFF. For the CDR3, the DNA is TGTGCCAGCAACAGACTAGGAGATAATGAGCAGTTCTTC.

This rearrangement joins TRBV19 to TRBJ2-7, with 9 bases matching TRBD1. J lost 4 bases, V lost 8 bases, and 9 bases had no gene match. The length of the CDR3 is 14 residues. The germline CDR1 and CDR2 sequences are LNHDA and SQIVND (reference sequence). The CDR3, as DNA: TGTGCCAGTCAACGACAGGGGGGACCATACGAGCAGTACTTC. This translates into CASQRQGGPYEQYF.

In its sample, this clone was seen a few times. Additional DNA sequences in this sample encode the identical CDR3. The chain combines TRBV9 with TRBJ2-1, with a weak D call TRBD2 (6 bases). The CDR3 sequence is 14 residues long. Germline V gene sequence: CDR1 SGDLS, CDR2 YYNGEE. V was trimmed by 0 bases and J by 2 bases, leaving 6 bases between them. The chain's CDR3 is CASSVAGAYNEQFF. In DNA form, the CDR3 reads TGTGCCAGCAGCGTAGCGGGAGCCTACAATGAGCAGTTCTTC.

Only a few counts were recorded for this clone. The V gene is TRBV30, the J gene TRBJ2-7; unclear D gene. CDR1 and CDR2 (germline): GTSNPN, SVGIG (reference sequence). V gave up 2 bases and J gave up 6 bases, with 8 bases separating them. CDR3 length: 11 residues. The CDR3 sequence is CAWSWRGEQYF. CDR3 DNA: TGTGCCTGGAGTTGGAGAGGCGAGCAGTACTTC.

This chain uses TRBV5-4 with TRBJ1-3; the D is unclear. V was trimmed by 3 bases and J by 0 bases, leaving 10 bases between them. CDR1 and CDR2 (germline): SGHNT, YYREEE (reference sequence). This CDR3 contains 15 residues. DNA for the CDR3: TGTGCCAGCAGCTATGGACTGAACTCTGGAAACACCATATATTTT. Residues: CASSYGLNSGNTIYF.

V and J are TRBV7-9 and TRBJ2-7, with 14 bases matching TRBD2. Germline V CDR1 and CDR2: SEHNR, FQNEAQ (reference sequence). There are 18 residues in the CDR3. V lost 6 bases and J lost 6; bases outside the gene matches: 16. CDR3 nucleotides: TGTGCCAGCAGTCCGAGGGGGACCCTTGGACTAGCGGGAGGCGAGCAGTACTTC. As protein: CASSPRGTLGLAGGEQYF.

This chain links TRBV25-1 with TRBJ2-7; 8 bases are shared with TRBD2. Germline V gene sequence: CDR1 MGHDK, CDR2 SYGVNS. The length of the CDR3 is 11 residues. J lost 12 bases, V lost 4 bases, and 5 bases had no gene match. The CDR3 sequence: CASSAGTRSYF. In DNA, the CDR3 is TGTGCCAGCAGTGCCGGGACTAGATCGTACTTC.

This clone occurred a few times. The V and J genes are TRBV4-3 and TRBJ2-7; TRBD1 is a possible D gene (5 bases). The CDR3 length is 14 residues. Germline assignment: CDR1 LGHNA and CDR2 YSLEER. V lost 0 bases and J 3 bases, leaving 9 bases between the germline ends. CDR3 in amino acids: CASSQDDRVYEQYF. CDR3 nucleotide sequence: TGCGCCAGCAGCCAAGATGACAGAGTCTACGAGCAGTACTTC.